The T cell receptor (beta chain) under discussion was sequenced for a study of blood T cell repertoires in COVID-19. Study details: Sample material is recorded as cDNA or gDNA derived from T cells, B-cell-depleted T cells, or PBMCs.

The germline V gene encodes CDR1 MNHNS and CDR2 SASEGT. V lost 2 bases and J 5 bases, leaving 7 bases between the germline ends. The CDR3 runs 14 residues. Recruitment covered 20 to 25 US areas and drew participants whose ages spanned roughly 18 to 90 years. This clone was seen only once. Profiling relied on immunoSEQ multiplex PCR, and the TCRdb table lists in-frame clones only, not all of them. The sample consists of about 200,000 clones, more than 70% of them appearing once. The receptor's source is a middle-aged man with acute COVID-19. Input material: PBMCs or T cells enriched from blood (not recorded which). V usage is TRBV6-1 and J usage is TRBJ1-6; D is ambiguous. CDR3 nucleotide sequence: TGTGCCAGCAGTGAATGGCGGAATAATTCACCCCTCCACTTT. Translating it yields CASSEWRNNSPLHF.